Sequencing of this T cell receptor beta chain was carried out in a study of CD8 T cells in Susac syndrome. Study details: Each patient with Susac syndrome, at the time of blood draw, was therapy-naive, on corticosteroids, or on intravenous immunoglobulin alone.

V lost 4 bases and J lost 1, with 10 bases in between. The CDR3 totals 13 residues. CDR1 and CDR2 from the germline V gene are SQVTM and ANQGSEA. A quantity of about 0.45 to 1 ug RNA underwent reverse transcription using random hexamers. MiXCR was run by TCRdb on the immunoSEQ multiplex PCR reads, yielding one entry per CDR3 protein. This sample carries about 110,000 distinct CDR3 sequences, approximately 94% of them seen once, and the ten largest clones take 0.41%. Regarding the study as a whole: As the study acknowledged, the number of individuals in its TCR sequencing and HLA analysis was relatively small.

On this clonotype: Its antigen is unidentified.

This TCR derives from a human donor with Susac syndrome. The chain employs TRBV29-1 and TRBJ2-5; D might be TRBD2 (6 bases). Sample: CD8+ T cells from PBMCs. The CDR3, as DNA: TGCAGCGTTGCGGGAGAGACCCAAGAGACCCAGTACTTC. This encodes CSVAGETQETQYF.